This T cell receptor beta chain was captured by sequencing in a study of human T cells and chemical hapten exposure. Turning to the study itself: Patients additionally received therapeutic doses of diphenylcyclopropenone on the scalp once a week, and this continued throughout the approximately 23-week study. Study findings and constraints: No change in TCRs above 1 in 1000 frequency was produced by DPC sensitization.

The CDR3 is 12 residues long. Looked up from germline, CDR1 is SQVTM and CDR2 is ANQGSEA. The germline V and J ends were trimmed by 4 bases and 4 bases, with 10 bases remaining between them. TCRdb analysed the RACE reads with MiXCR anew, one entry per CDR3 protein. The sample carries roughly 69,000 distinct CDR3 sequences, 10% to 13% recorded once. Comment on this clonotype: Its specificity is not known.

The time point was: patch test 2, 6 weeks after DPC sensitization. The treatment: therapeutic diphenylcyclopropenone sensitization with weekly scalp DPC. The clonotype originates from a woman in her forties or fifties with alopecia areata. Some clones in this sample may be carry-over from other donors' samples. Sequenced here: whole blood, sampled in connection with sensitization to the hapten diphenylcyclopropenone (DPC). The V gene is TRBV29-1, the J gene TRBJ2-5; possibly TRBD2 for D (6 bases). Written as DNA, the CDR3 is TGCAGCGTTGGGGGGAGGTCAGAGACCCAGTACTTC. Translating gives CSVGGRSETQYF.